Presented here are 29 T cell receptor beta chains from one specimen sequenced in a study of beta chain features in type 1 diabetes. The isolated RNA, all of it, was reverse transcribed, so expressed TCRB transcripts were what got sequenced. Libraries were prepared by immunoSEQ multiplex PCR; TCRdb keeps only in-frame clonotypes and omits some of them. The profile shows 130,000 or so clones, over 15% of them singletons. No antigen is known for these receptors. Overall study findings and caveats: The study found moderately but significantly shorter TCRB CDR3s in all four CD4+ subsets of Type 1 diabetes patients.

Material: central memory CD4+ T cells from blood. Receptor source: a man aged 25 to 40 with type 1 diabetes.

About this clone: This sample includes further DNA sequences coding for the same CDR3. The V and J genes are TRBV5-1 and TRBJ2-3; 10 bases are shared with TRBD1. There are 14 residues in the CDR3. Trimming removed 2 bases from V and 5 bases from J; junction bases left unmatched: 2. The germline CDR1 and CDR2 sequences are SGHRS and YFSETQ. CDR3 loop: CASSLGTGVDTQYF. CDR3 nucleotide sequence: TGCGCCAGCAGCTTAGGGACAGGGGTAGATACGCAGTATTTT.

The V gene is TRBV29-1, the J gene TRBJ2-3; D unclear. The ends were cut back, 2 bases at V and 4 bases at J, with 10 bases in the middle. The CDR3 has 13 amino acids. CDR1 and CDR2 (germline): SQVTM, ANQGSEA. CDR3 sequence reads: CSVESSRSDTQYF. The CDR3 coding sequence is TGCAGCGTTGAATCCTCCCGCTCAGATACGCAGTATTTT.

This clone came up a few times. A far larger clone differs by one base, so this is likely a read error. Other DNA sequences of this sample code for an identical CDR3. V gene TRBV7-2 combines with J gene TRBJ2-1, with 10 bases matching TRBD1. Germline CDR1 is SGHTA and CDR2 is FQGNSA. The CDR3 is 16 amino acids. J lost 6 bases, V lost 1 base, and 6 bases had no gene match. CDR3 nucleotides: TGTGCCAGCAGCTTAGGGGGACAGGGGTTCTCCAATGAGCAGTTCTTC. Translated: CASSLGGQGFSNEQFF.

This clone was found a few times. This sequence joins TRBV7-2 and TRBJ1-2; a possible D gene is TRBD1 (5 bases). Between the trimmed V and J ends, which lost 1 base and 4 bases, there was a span of 10 bases. This CDR3 spans 14 amino acids. Germline V CDR1 and CDR2: SGHTA, FQGNSA. The chain's CDR3 is CASSLVRGSYGYTF. Here the CDR3 DNA reads TGTGCCAGCAGCTTAGTTAGGGGTTCCTATGGCTACACCTTC. Looking up the rest from reference TRBV7-2 and TRBJ1-2 gives the full variable domain: GAGVSQSPSNKVTEKGKDVELRCDPISGHTALYWYRQSLGQGLEFLIYFQGNSAPDKSGLPSDRFSAERTGGSVSTLTIQRTQQEDSAVYLCASSLVRGSYGYTFGSGTRLTVV.

The chain links TRBV30 to TRBJ1-5; unclear D gene. Germline V lookup: CDR1 GTSNPN, CDR2 SVGIG (reference sequence). The V end lost 1 base, the J end lost 0 bases, and 4 bases lay between the germline ends. The CDR3 loop spans 13 amino acids. The CDR3 is CAWSDDSNQPQHF. The CDR3 nucleotides read TGTGCCTGGAGTGACGATAGCAATCAGCCCCAGCATTTT.

The genes are TRBV4-3 and TRBJ1-1; no clear D gene. The germline CDR1 and CDR2 sequences are LGHNA and YSLEER. V gave up 1 base and J gave up 11 bases, with 8 bases separating them. There are 11 residues in the CDR3. CDR3 protein: CASSQGVEAFF. CDR3 bases: TGCGCCAGCAGCCAAGGGGTAGAGGCTTTCTTT.

There are a few counts of this clone. The chain links TRBV6-5 to TRBJ1-5, with 7 bases aligning to TRBD1. With V trimmed by 4 bases and J by 2 bases, 2 bases remained unmatched. The CDR3 totals 14 residues. Per the germline V gene, CDR1 is MNHEY and CDR2 is SVGAGI. The CDR3 sequence is CASSSGTGNQPQHF. In nucleotides, the CDR3 is TGTGCCAGCAGTTCTGGGACAGGCAATCAGCCCCAGCATTTT.

This clone has more than one count but fewer than ten. The chain uses TRBV4-3 and TRBJ1-5; D is ambiguous. The CDR3 covers 13 residues. Germline assignment: CDR1 LGHNA and CDR2 YSLEER. V was pared by 4 bases and J by 7 bases, with 11 bases between. The CDR3 DNA reads as TGCGCCAGCAGCCTCACCGAAGGGCAGCCCCAGCATTTT. Its translation is CASSLTEGQPQHF.

This chain links TRBV9 with TRBJ1-1; TRBD1 agrees at 7 bases. V was pared by 3 bases and J by 5 bases, with 1 base of the junction left unmatched. This CDR3 is built from 12 residues. Germline lookup yields CDR1 SGDLS and CDR2 YYNGEE. The CDR3 reads CASSAGGTEAFF. CDR3 DNA: TGTGCCAGCAGCGCAGGGGGAACTGAAGCTTTCTTT.

This clone was counted between two and nine times. V usage is TRBV30 and J usage is TRBJ2-5; perhaps TRBD2 as D (6 bases). CDR1 and CDR2 from the germline V gene are GTSNPN and SVGIG (reference sequence). The CDR3 contains 16 residues. V was clipped by 4 bases and J by 1 base, with 19 bases between them. CDR3 protein: CAWIRRGRATQETQYF. In nucleotides, the CDR3 is TGTGCCTGGATTAGGAGGGGCAGAGCCACCCAAGAGACCCAGTACTTC.

V gene TRBV7-9 combines with J gene TRBJ2-7; TRBD1 aligns across 7 bases. The CDR3 is 13 amino acids. The V gene's germline CDR1 is SEHNR and CDR2 FQNEAQ (reference sequence). The J segment lost 6 bases and the V segment lost 4 bases, leaving 6 bases of the junction unmatched. In nucleotides, the CDR3 is TGTGCCAGCAGCTACCAGGGGGAAGGCGAGCAGTACTTC. Translation: CASSYQGEGEQYF.

The table lists this clone with a few counts. This CDR3 is CASTDTSGGPGDTQYF. For the CDR3, the DNA is TGTGCCAGCACCGACACTAGCGGGGGCCCGGGAGATACGCAGTATTTT. The rearrangement uses TRBV9 and TRBJ2-3, with 11 bases identical to TRBD2. V shed 6 bases and J 5 bases; nucleotides not matched to a gene: 11. The CDR3 runs 16 residues. Germline values: CDR1 SGDLS, CDR2 YYNGEE.

In this sample, this clone turned up many times. This rearrangement joins TRBV6-6 to TRBJ1-5; 8 positions match TRBD1. This CDR3 has 15 amino acids. In germline, CDR1 is MNHNY, CDR2 SVGAGI (reference sequence). The trim removed 4 bases at V and 7 bases at J, leaving 9 bases unmatched. CDR3 loop: CASSSPGGTGQPQHF. For the CDR3, the DNA is TGTGCCAGCAGTTCGCCCGGGGGGACAGGCCAGCCCCAGCATTTT.

This clone has only a few counts. J is TRBJ2-7 and V is TRBV14; tentative D call: TRBD1 (6 bases). The CDR3 length is 15 residues. CDR1 and CDR2 (germline): SGHDN, FVKESK. Trimming pared 4 bases from V and 1 base from J, leaving 14 bases between. CDR3 DNA: TGTGCCAGCAGCCCAAGAGCAGGGGTTTCCTACGAGCAGTACTTC. Protein product: CASSPRAGVSYEQYF. The variable domain in full, completed from reference TRBV14 and TRBJ2-7, reads EAGVTQFPSHSVIEKGQTVTLRCDPISGHDNLYWYRRVMGKEIKFLLHFVKESKQDESGMPNNRFLAERTGGTYSTLKVQPAELEDSGVYFCASSPRAGVSYEQYFGPGTRLTVT.

The chain employs TRBV7-3 and TRBJ2-3; 7 bases map to TRBD2. Trimming removed 5 bases from V and 4 bases from J; junction bases left unmatched: 12. The length of the CDR3 is 16 residues. Looked up from germline, CDR1 is SGHTA and CDR2 is FQGTGA. The CDR3 DNA reads as TGTGCCAGCAGCCCCGTGGGCGGGGGAACCCCAGATACGCAGTATTTT. Its translation: CASSPVGGGTPDTQYF. The entire variable domain, with the rest obtained from reference TRBV7-3 and TRBJ2-3, is as follows: GAGVSQTPSNKVTEKGKYVELRCDPISGHTALYWYRQSLGQGPEFLIYFQGTGAADDSGLPNDRFFAVRPEGSVSTLKIQRTERGDSAVYLCASSPVGGGTPDTQYFGPGTRLTVL.

This clone was seen more than once but under ten times. The gene calls are TRBV9 and TRBJ2-2; D gene uncertain. The germline V and J ends were trimmed by 0 bases and 1 base, with 4 bases remaining between them. Germline CDR1 is SGDLS and CDR2 is YYNGEE. There are 14 residues in the CDR3. The CDR3 nucleotides read TGTGCCAGCAGCGTAGTAGAGAACACCGGGGAGCTGTTTTTT. Translated: CASSVVENTGELFF.

The chain employs TRBV18 and TRBJ2-5, with D possibly being TRBD2 (7 bases). The length of the CDR3 is 14 residues. V lost 3 bases and J 5 bases, leaving 13 bases between the germline ends. Looked up from germline, CDR1 is KGHSH and CDR2 is LQKENI. The chain's CDR3 is CASSPSGGDETQYF. Written as DNA, the CDR3 is TGTGCCAGCTCACCCTCGGGGGGCGATGAGACCCAGTACTTC. Looking up the rest from reference TRBV18 and TRBJ2-5 gives the full variable domain: NAGVMQNPRHLVRRRGQEARLRCSPMKGHSHVYWYRQLPEEGLKFMVYLQKENIIDESGMPKERFSAEFPKEGPSILRIQQVVRGDSAAYFCASSPSGGDETQYFGPGTRLLVL.

There are many counts of this clone. The chain uses TRBV7-2 and TRBJ2-5; the match to TRBD1 covers 8 bases. CDR1 and CDR2 (germline): SGHTA, FQGNSA. The CDR3 length is 13 residues. The V gene end was trimmed by 4 bases and the J gene end by 6 bases; junction bases not matched to a gene: 4. This chain's CDR3 is CASSSDRVKTQYF. CDR3 bases: TGTGCCAGCAGCTCGGACAGGGTAAAGACCCAGTACTTC.

In this sample, this clone turned up once. V usage is TRBV5-1 and J usage is TRBJ2-3; the D is unclear. In germline, CDR1 is SGHRS, CDR2 YFSETQ. V shed 4 bases and J shed 12 bases, with 15 bases lying between them. CDR3 size: 12 residues. The CDR3 DNA sequence: TGCGCCAGCAGCACATATACCGGGCTACAGTATTTT. Its protein is CASSTYTGLQYF.

This chain connects TRBV7-6 to TRBJ1-4; D not certain. In germline, CDR1 is SGHVS, CDR2 FNYEAQ. The CDR3 is 18 amino acids. V was shortened by 1 base and J by 0 bases, with 15 bases between the two germline ends. The CDR3 reads CASSLEARSSATNEKLFF. The CDR3 nucleotides are TGTGCCAGCAGCTTAGAAGCACGCTCTTCAGCAACTAATGAAAAACTGTTTTTT.

This clone was seen a few times. The CDR3: CASSSWTGEGIQYF. Here the CDR3 DNA reads TGTGCCAGCAGCTCTTGGACAGGGGAAGGCATTCAGTACTTC. V and J are TRBV7-6 and TRBJ2-4, with 9 nucleotides matching TRBD1. This CDR3 is built from 14 residues. V lost 4 bases, J lost 9 bases, and 7 bases stayed unmatched. Germline V gene sequence: CDR1 SGHVS, CDR2 FNYEAQ.

This chain uses TRBV11-1 with TRBJ1-1; maybe TRBD1 (6 bases). The length of the CDR3 is 15 residues. V dropped 4 bases and J dropped 4 bases, with 16 bases sitting between them. The V gene's germline CDR1 is SGHAT and CDR2 FQDESV (reference sequence). In DNA, the CDR3 is TGTGCCAGCAGCTCAGAGGGGGGCGCGGGCACTGAAGCTTTCTTT. The encoded protein is CASSSEGGAGTEAFF.

The rearrangement joins TRBV7-2 to TRBJ2-3; D gene ambiguous. This CDR3 is built from 15 residues. V gave up 10 bases and J gave up 0 bases, with 17 bases separating them. From germline, CDR1 is SGHTA and CDR2 FQGNSA. CDR3: CATAIGRVSTDTQYF. The CDR3 nucleotides read TGTGCCACGGCGATTGGAAGAGTTAGCACAGATACGCAGTATTTT. Full variable domain (outside the CDR3, taken from reference TRBV7-2 and TRBJ2-3): GAGVSQSPSNKVTEKGKDVELRCDPISGHTALYWYRQSLGQGLEFLIYFQGNSAPDKSGLPSDRFSAERTGGSVSTLTIQRTQQEDSAVYLCATAIGRVSTDTQYFGPGTRLTVL.

This chain links TRBV2 with TRBJ2-3; a possible D gene is TRBD2 (6 bases). The CDR3 has 15 amino acids. The germline V gene has CDR1 SNHLY and CDR2 FYNNEI. V lost 0 bases, J lost 0 bases, and 7 bases lay in between. The CDR3 nucleotides read TGTGCCAGCAGTGAAGCGGGGGGAAGCACAGATACGCAGTATTTT. This codes for CASSEAGGSTDTQYF.

This clone was seen more than once but under ten times. The rearrangement uses TRBV30 and TRBJ1-2, with D uncertain. Germline lookup yields CDR1 GTSNPN and CDR2 SVGIG (reference sequence). The ends were cut back, 3 bases at V and 2 bases at J, with 10 bases in the middle. This CDR3 comprises 13 residues. The CDR3 protein is CAWSLQANYGYTF. The CDR3 DNA reads as TGTGCCTGGAGCCTCCAAGCAAACTATGGCTACACCTTC.

This clone has more than one count but fewer than ten. The chain has TRBV5-6 and TRBJ1-1, with a possible D match to TRBD1 (5 bases). With 2 bases removed from V and 3 bases from J, the gap between germline ends came to 8 bases. Germline CDR1 reads SGHDT; CDR2 reads YYEEEE. The length of the CDR3 is 13 residues. CDR3 bases: TGTGCCAGCAGCTTAGGGGAGGACACTGAAGCTTTCTTT. Its protein product is CASSLGEDTEAFF.

The sample holds many counts of this clone. J is TRBJ2-2 and V is TRBV21-1; the table's D call TRBD2 went unverified against the DNA. TRBV21-1 is assigned pseudogene status. CDR3 size: 17 residues. CDR3 nucleotides: TGTGCCAGCAGCAAGAATAGACAATTTAGCGACACCGGGGAGCTGTTTTTT. Protein product: CASSKNRQFSDTGELFF.

The CDR3 is CASSFRGGAGELFF. Here the CDR3 DNA reads TGTGCCAGCAGCTTTCGCGGGGGAGCCGGGGAGCTGTTTTTT. The chain joins TRBV7-9 to TRBJ2-2; 7 nucleotides agree with TRBD2. This CDR3 is built from 14 residues. CDR1 and CDR2 from the germline V gene are SEHNR and FQNEAQ (reference sequence). Losses at the gene ends were 3 bases for V and 6 bases for J; bases not matched to a gene: 4.

The chain links TRBV28 to TRBJ2-7; D is perhaps TRBD2 (6 bases). The length of the CDR3 is 15 residues. The ends were cut back, 4 bases at V and 2 bases at J, with 15 bases in the middle. Germline loops: CDR1 MDHEN, CDR2 SYDVKM. CDR3 protein: CASSSPPGGAYEQYF. CDR3 in DNA: TGTGCCAGCAGTTCCCCCCCCGGGGGAGCCTACGAGCAGTACTTC.